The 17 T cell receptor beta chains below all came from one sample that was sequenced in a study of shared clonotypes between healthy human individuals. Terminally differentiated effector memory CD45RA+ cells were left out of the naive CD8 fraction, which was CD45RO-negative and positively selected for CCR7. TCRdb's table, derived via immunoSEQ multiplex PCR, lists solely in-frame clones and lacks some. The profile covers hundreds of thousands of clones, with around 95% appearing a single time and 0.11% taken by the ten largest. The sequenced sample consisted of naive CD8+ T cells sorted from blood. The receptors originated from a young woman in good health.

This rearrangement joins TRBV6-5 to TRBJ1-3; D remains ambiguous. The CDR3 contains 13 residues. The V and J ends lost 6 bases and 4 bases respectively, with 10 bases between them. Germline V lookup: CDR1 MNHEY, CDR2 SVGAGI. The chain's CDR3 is CASSRPNGNTIYF. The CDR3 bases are TGTGCCAGCAGCAGACCGAACGGAAACACCATATATTTT.

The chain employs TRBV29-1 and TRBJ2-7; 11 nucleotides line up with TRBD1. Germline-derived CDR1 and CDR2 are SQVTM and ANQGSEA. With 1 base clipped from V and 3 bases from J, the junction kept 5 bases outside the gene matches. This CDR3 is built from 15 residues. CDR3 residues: CSVEAGTGGGYEQYF. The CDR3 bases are TGCAGCGTTGAAGCAGGGACAGGGGGGGGCTACGAGCAGTACTTC.

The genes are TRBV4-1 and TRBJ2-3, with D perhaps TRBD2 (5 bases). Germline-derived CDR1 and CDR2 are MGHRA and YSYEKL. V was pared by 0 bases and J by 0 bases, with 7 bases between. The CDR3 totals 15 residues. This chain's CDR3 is CASSQEGGSTDTQYF. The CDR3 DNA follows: TGCGCCAGCAGCCAAGAGGGCGGGAGCACAGATACGCAGTATTTT.

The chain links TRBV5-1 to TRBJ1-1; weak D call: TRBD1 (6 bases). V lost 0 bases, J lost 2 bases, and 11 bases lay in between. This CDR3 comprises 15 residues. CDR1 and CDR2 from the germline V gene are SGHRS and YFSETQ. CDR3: CASSLVPGTNTEAFF. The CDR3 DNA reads TGCGCCAGCAGCTTGGTACCAGGGACAAACACTGAAGCTTTCTTT.

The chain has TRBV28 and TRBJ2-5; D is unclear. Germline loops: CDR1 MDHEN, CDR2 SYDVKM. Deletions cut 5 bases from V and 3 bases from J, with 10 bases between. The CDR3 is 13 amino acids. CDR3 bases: TGTGCCAGCAGTAACGGCGCAGAAGAGACCCAGTACTTC. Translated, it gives CASSNGAEETQYF.

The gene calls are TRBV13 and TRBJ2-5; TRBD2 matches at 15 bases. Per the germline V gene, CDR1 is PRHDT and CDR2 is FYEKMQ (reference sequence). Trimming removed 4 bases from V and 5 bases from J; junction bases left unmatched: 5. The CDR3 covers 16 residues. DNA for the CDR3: TGTGCCAGCAGCTCACTTGGGACTAGCGGGGGGGAGACCCAGTACTTC. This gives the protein CASSSLGTSGGETQYF.

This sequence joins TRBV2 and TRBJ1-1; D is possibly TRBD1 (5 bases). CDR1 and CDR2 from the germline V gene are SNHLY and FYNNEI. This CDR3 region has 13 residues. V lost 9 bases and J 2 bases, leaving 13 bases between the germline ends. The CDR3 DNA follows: TGTGCCAGGCTGGGGGAGCAAAACACTGAAGCTTTCTTT. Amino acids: CARLGEQNTEAFF.

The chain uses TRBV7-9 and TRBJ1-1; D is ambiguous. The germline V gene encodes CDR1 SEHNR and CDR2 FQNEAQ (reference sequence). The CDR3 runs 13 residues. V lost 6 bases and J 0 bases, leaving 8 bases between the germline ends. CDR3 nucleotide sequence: TGTGCCAGCAGGTCGGGTCTGAACACTGAAGCTTTCTTT. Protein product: CASRSGLNTEAFF. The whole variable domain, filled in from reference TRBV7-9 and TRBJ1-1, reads DTGVSQNPRHKITKRGQNVTFRCDPISEHNRLYWYRQTLGQGPEFLTYFQNEAQLEKSRLLSDRFSAERPKGSFSTLEIQRTEQGDSAMYLCASRSGLNTEAFFGQGTRLTVV.

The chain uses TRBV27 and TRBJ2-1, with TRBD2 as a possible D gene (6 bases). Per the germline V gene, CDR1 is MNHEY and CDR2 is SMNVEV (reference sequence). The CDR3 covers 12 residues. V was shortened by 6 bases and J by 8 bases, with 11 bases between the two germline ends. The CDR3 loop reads CASSYTSHEQFF. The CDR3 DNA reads TGTGCCAGCAGCTACACTAGCCATGAGCAGTTCTTC.

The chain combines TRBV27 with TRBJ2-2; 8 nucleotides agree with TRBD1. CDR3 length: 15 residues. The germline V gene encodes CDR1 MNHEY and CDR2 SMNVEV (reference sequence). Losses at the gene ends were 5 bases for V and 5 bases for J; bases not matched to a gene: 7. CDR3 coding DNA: TGTGCCAGCAGTAGGAGGACAGGGAGTACCGGGGAGCTGTTTTTT. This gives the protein CASSRRTGSTGELFF.

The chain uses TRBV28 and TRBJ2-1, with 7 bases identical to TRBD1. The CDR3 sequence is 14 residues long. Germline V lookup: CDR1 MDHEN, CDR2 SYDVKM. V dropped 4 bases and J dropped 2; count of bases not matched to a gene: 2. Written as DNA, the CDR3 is TGTGCCAGCAGTTGGGACAGAGCCTACAATGAGCAGTTCTTC. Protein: CASSWDRAYNEQFF.

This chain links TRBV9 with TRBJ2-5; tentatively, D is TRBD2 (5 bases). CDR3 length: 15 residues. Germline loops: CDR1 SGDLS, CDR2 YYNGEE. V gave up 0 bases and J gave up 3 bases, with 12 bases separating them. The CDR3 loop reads CASSVGWETKETQYF. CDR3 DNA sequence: TGTGCCAGCAGCGTAGGGTGGGAGACTAAAGAGACCCAGTACTTC.

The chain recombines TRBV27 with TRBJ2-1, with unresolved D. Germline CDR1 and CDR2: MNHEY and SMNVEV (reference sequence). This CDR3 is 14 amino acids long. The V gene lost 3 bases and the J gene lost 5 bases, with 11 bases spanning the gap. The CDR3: CASSFGYRNNEQFF. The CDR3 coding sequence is TGTGCCAGCAGTTTTGGTTACCGAAACAATGAGCAGTTCTTC.

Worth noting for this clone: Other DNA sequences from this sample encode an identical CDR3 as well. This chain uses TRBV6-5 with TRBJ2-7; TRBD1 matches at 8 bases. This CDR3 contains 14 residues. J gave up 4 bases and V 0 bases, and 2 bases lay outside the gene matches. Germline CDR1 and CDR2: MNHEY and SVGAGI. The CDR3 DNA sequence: TGTGCCAGCAGTTACTCGCAGGGGGCTTACGAGCAGTACTTC. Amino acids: CASSYSQGAYEQYF.

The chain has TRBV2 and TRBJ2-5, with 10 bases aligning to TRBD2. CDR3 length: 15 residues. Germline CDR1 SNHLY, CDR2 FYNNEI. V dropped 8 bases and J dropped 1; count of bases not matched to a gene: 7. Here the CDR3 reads CASDPLAGAQETQYF. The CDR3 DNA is TGTGCCAGCGACCCTCTAGCGGGGGCCCAAGAGACCCAGTACTTC.

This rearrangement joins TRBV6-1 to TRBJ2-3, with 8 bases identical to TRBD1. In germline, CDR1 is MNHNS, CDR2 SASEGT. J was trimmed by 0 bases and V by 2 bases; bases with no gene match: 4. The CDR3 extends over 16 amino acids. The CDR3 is CASSEYRDRSTDTQYF. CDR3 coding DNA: TGTGCCAGCAGTGAATACCGGGACAGGAGCACAGATACGCAGTATTTT.

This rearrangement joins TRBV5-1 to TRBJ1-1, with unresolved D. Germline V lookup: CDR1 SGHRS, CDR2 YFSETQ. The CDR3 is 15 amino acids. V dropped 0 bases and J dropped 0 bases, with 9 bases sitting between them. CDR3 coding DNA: TGCGCCAGCAGCTTGGTGGCAGAGATGAACACTGAAGCTTTCTTT. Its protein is CASSLVAEMNTEAFF.